This TCR beta chain was identified during a study of blood T cells in healthy people across ages. Study-level information: Every two T cells gave about one barcoded beta molecule via template switching.

Study-wide findings and caveats: Because donor CMV status was unknown, expanded clonotype changes were possibly confounded. With naive T cell percentage, TCR beta diversity showed a strong correlation.

Trimming removed 2 bases at V and 6 bases at J, with 17 bases between. Germline lookup yields CDR1 MNHEY and CDR2 SMNVEV (reference sequence). The CDR3 length is 15 residues. A sample-barcoded 5' primer and a J-beta primer mix were used in a second PCR of about 7 to 12 cycles. Using its own MiXCR run on the 5' RACE reads, TCRdb lists one record per CDR3 protein. The sample shows about 1.8 million distinct CDR3 sequences, just under 50% of them seen only once. About this clonotype itself: Its antigen is as yet unknown.

The genes are TRBV27 and TRBJ2-7; maybe TRBD2 (6 bases). Source material: blood. The origin of this receptor is a woman aged 40 to 49 in good health. CDR3 loop: CASSLNSGRYSEQYF. The CDR3 region has the DNA TGTGCCAGCAGTTTAAACTCAGGGAGGTACTCCGAGCAGTACTTC.